The 8 T cell receptor beta chains given below trace back to one sample, sequenced in a study of blood T cell repertoires in COVID-19. Clones were read by immunoSEQ multiplex PCR, and TCRdb kept only the in-frame ones, dropping some. The sample holds approximately 130,000 clones, about four fifths seen once. Sequences were obtained from peripheral blood. These receptors originate from a human donor in a cohort sampled during active COVID-19.

This chain uses TRBV5-1 with TRBJ1-1, with 8 bases aligning to TRBD1. V shed 4 bases, J shed 11 bases, and the junction held 16 bases outside the gene matches. There are 15 residues in the CDR3. CDR1 is SGHRS and CDR2 is YFSETQ in the germline V gene. The CDR3 loop is CASSPGQGGMPGAFF. For the CDR3, the DNA is TGCGCCAGCAGCCCCGGACAGGGAGGAATGCCAGGGGCTTTCTTT.

This clone has only one observation. V and J are TRBV7-8 and TRBJ2-1; 12 nucleotides align to TRBD2. Germline CDR1 reads SGHVS; CDR2 reads FQNEAQ. Trimming at V came to 5 bases and at J to 6 bases, leaving 5 bases not matched to a gene. This CDR3 comprises 15 residues. The CDR3 nucleotides are TGTGCCAGCAGCACAGGACTAGCGGGGACCAATGAGCAGTTCTTC. Translation: CASSTGLAGTNEQFF.

The chain carries TRBV25-1 and TRBJ1-2; D unresolved. This CDR3 comprises 12 residues. Germline values: CDR1 MGHDK, CDR2 SYGVNS. V lost 6 bases and J lost 8, with 13 bases in between. CDR3 protein: CASRRGAGGYTF. CDR3 in DNA: TGTGCCAGCAGGAGAGGAGCGGGAGGCTACACCTTC.

This clone was seen a few times. V gene TRBV2 combines with J gene TRBJ1-2, with D possibly being TRBD1 (5 bases). V lost 5 bases and J lost 3, with 10 bases in between. CDR3 length: 13 residues. From germline, CDR1 is SNHLY and CDR2 FYNNEI. The CDR3: CASSIREDYGYTF. CDR3 coding DNA: TGTGCCAGCAGTATCAGGGAAGACTATGGCTACACCTTC.

The V gene is TRBV20-1, the J gene TRBJ2-7, with 8 bases lining up with TRBD2. Germline-derived CDR1 and CDR2 are DFQATT and SNEGSKA (reference sequence). This CDR3 has 13 amino acids. The trim removed 3 bases at V and 4 bases at J, leaving 5 bases unmatched. CDR3 amino acids: CSASVASGYEQYF. CDR3 DNA sequence: TGCAGTGCTAGTGTGGCTAGCGGGTACGAGCAGTACTTC.

The genes are TRBV5-1 and TRBJ2-5; 8 nucleotides agree with TRBD2. Trimming took 4 bases from V and 5 from J; bases not matched to a gene: 10. Germline V gives CDR1 SGHRS, CDR2 YFSETQ. The CDR3 has 15 residues. In DNA form, the CDR3 reads TGCGCCAGCAGCCCTCTTCGAGCGGGGGTGGAGACCCAGTACTTC. Its translation is CASSPLRAGVETQYF. The complete variable domain, with remaining parts taken from reference TRBV5-1 and TRBJ2-5, reads KAGVTQTPRYLIKTRGQQVTLSCSPISGHRSVSWYQQTPGQGLQFLFEYFSETQRNKGNFPGRFSGRQFSNSRSEMNVSTLELGDSALYLCASSPLRAGVETQYFGPGTRLLVL.

The chain has TRBV2 and TRBJ2-3; 7 nucleotides line up with TRBD1. In germline, CDR1 is SNHLY, CDR2 FYNNEI. The V gene end was trimmed by 6 bases and the J gene end by 4 bases; junction bases not matched to a gene: 13. The CDR3 sequence is 16 residues long. The CDR3 loop reads CASRVNSGTAPDTQYF. DNA of the CDR3: TGTGCCAGCAGGGTTAACTCCGGGACAGCCCCAGATACGCAGTATTTT.

This chain joins TRBV7-2 and TRBJ2-5; 7 positions match TRBD1. Germline lookup yields CDR1 SGHTA and CDR2 FQGNSA. J was trimmed by 0 bases and V by 5 bases; bases with no gene match: 9. This CDR3 region has 16 residues. CDR3 residues: CASSTRDSPYQETQYF. Here the CDR3 DNA reads TGTGCCAGCAGCACCCGGGACAGCCCGTACCAAGAGACCCAGTACTTC. The full variable domain, its missing parts supplied by reference TRBV7-2 and TRBJ2-5, is GAGVSQSPSNKVTEKGKDVELRCDPISGHTALYWYRQSLGQGLEFLIYFQGNSAPDKSGLPSDRFSAERTGGSVSTLTIQRTQQEDSAVYLCASSTRDSPYQETQYFGPGTRLLVL.